The sequence of this T cell receptor beta chain was determined in a study of CD8 T cells in Susac syndrome. Study-wide results and limits: The study's TCR sequencing and HLA analysis covered a relatively small number of individuals, and the study acknowledged this.

V lost 3 bases and J lost 3, with 8 bases in between. Germline assignment: CDR1 MDHEN and CDR2 SYDVKM. The CDR3 is 14 amino acids. Points on this clonotype: Its matching antigen is unknown.

cDNA came from about 0.5 to 1 ug RNA primed by random hexamers. The CDR3 of TCR beta was amplified by immunoSEQ multiplex PCR across 54 Vbeta and 13 Jbeta. MiXCR, applied by TCRdb to the immunoSEQ multiplex PCR reads, yields one record per CDR3 protein. The sample includes about 430,000 distinct CDR3 sequences, 75% to 90% seen only once; the top ten take about 0.12%. CD8+ and CD4+ T cells from blood underwent TCR beta sequencing. Isolation of CD8+ and CD4+ T cells was performed negatively, whereas enrichment of TEMRA cells was done by FACS. The sequencing input was CD8+ T cells from PBMCs. The sequence derives from a human donor with multiple sclerosis. V gene TRBV28 combines with J gene TRBJ2-2, with D maybe TRBD2 (6 bases). CDR3: CASSFREYTGELFF. DNA for the CDR3: TGTGCCAGCAGTTTCCGGGAGTACACCGGGGAGCTGTTTTTT.